The 2 T cell receptor beta chains below all came from one sample that was sequenced in a study of control samples from healthy donors and cancer patients. The table came from immunoSEQ multiplex PCR; TCRdb's copy has only in-frame clones and leaves some out. The sample lists about 89,000 clones, about 89% occurring once. Sequenced: blood. The receptors were sampled from a man aged 30 to 39 in good health.

This clone came up a few times. The chain carries TRBV7-6 and TRBJ1-5; 7 bases align to TRBD1. This CDR3 comprises 17 residues. Per the germline V gene, CDR1 is SGHVS and CDR2 is FNYEAQ. Losses at the gene ends were 1 base for V and 0 bases for J; bases not matched to a gene: 6. CDR3 amino acids: CASSLGGTVNSNQPQHF. The DNA for the CDR3 is TGTGCCAGCAGCTTAGGAGGGACAGTAAATAGCAATCAGCCCCAGCATTTT.

The chain has TRBV2 and TRBJ1-5; D remains ambiguous. There are 15 residues in the CDR3. Trimming took off 3 bases at V and 0 bases at J, with 9 bases between the two ends. The germline V gene encodes CDR1 SNHLY and CDR2 FYNNEI. The CDR3 sequence is CASSDVGYSNQPQHF. CDR3 DNA: TGTGCCAGCAGTGATGTAGGGTATAGCAATCAGCCCCAGCATTTT.